This T cell receptor (beta chain) was captured by sequencing in a study of cytomegalovirus exposure and HLA in healthy donors. Germline loops: CDR1 SGDLS, CDR2 YYNGEE. V lost 0 bases, J lost 4 bases, and 10 bases lay in between. The CDR3 has 14 amino acids. Regarding the study as a whole: The study labeled under 200 TCR beta chains cytomegalovirus-associated. A later analysis found TCR association rates differed by HLA locus, highest for DRB1 and lowest for HLA-C.

Comments on this clone: Its target is unknown.

60 Vbeta and 13 Jbeta primers were used in PCR. Sequencing used immunoSEQ multiplex PCR; TCRdb keeps in-frame clones, though not all of them. The profile shows some 120,000 clones, 83% of them singletons. Donors had nominal health at sampling but likely had unrecorded immune exposures. The rearrangement joins TRBV9 to TRBJ1-2; possibly TRBD1 for D (6 bases). The TCR originated in a man aged 18 to 29 in good health and CMV-seropositive. The source material was PBMCs. The CDR3 nucleotides are TGTGCCAGCAGCGTAGGGGGGGGCGGCTATGGCTACACCTTC. Its translation: CASSVGGGGYGYTF.